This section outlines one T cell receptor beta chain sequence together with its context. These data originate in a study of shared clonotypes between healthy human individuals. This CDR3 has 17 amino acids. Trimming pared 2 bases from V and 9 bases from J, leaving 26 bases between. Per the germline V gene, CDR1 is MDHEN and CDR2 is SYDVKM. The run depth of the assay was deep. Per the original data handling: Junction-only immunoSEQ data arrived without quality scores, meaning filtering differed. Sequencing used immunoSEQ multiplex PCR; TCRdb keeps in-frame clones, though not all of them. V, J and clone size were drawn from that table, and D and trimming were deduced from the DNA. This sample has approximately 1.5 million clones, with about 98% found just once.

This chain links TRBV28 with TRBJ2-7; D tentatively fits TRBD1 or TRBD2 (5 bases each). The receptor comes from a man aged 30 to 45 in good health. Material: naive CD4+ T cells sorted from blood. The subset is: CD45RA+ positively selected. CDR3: CASSLERAGMVVRGQYF. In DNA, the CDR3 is TGTGCCAGCAGTTTAGAGAGGGCAGGGATGGTTGTAAGAGGGCAGTACTTC.